This is a list of T cell receptor beta chains from one sample in a study of T cell changes during pregnancy in multiple sclerosis. Clones were read by immunoSEQ multiplex PCR, and TCRdb kept only the in-frame ones, dropping some. The sample has around 49,000 clones, about 93% seen once. The sample was CD4+ T cells from peripheral blood mononuclear cells, taken after pregnancy. The receptors here all came from a female donor in good health, enrolled as a control in a pregnancy study. The CDR3 runs from the conserved cysteine through the conserved F or W. Each record gives: CDR3 length, V gene, CDR3 protein.

13 | TRBV9 | CASSVVYDTEAFF
15 | TRBV10-3 | CAISERGLAEETQYF
13 | TRBV28 | CASSLPTREAYTF
16 | TRBV28 | CASTGNRGMSNQPQHF
16 | TRBV7-3 | CASSVLRRGNNSPLHF
13 | TRBV9 | CASSRQRTGGYTF
15 | TRBV5-1 | CASSWGQGGTDTQYF
15 | TRBV6-1 | CASSERLGQNAGYTF
15 | TRBV10-1 | CASSESGGKDYGYTF
15 | TRBV5-6 | CASSLNGRADYGYTF
15 | TRBV7-9 | CASSFGSGATTEAFF
14 | TRBV18 | CASSPGAEAYEQYF
15 | TRBV2 | CASSSRTGGGYGYTF
16 | TRBV4-1 | CASSQDIGRKNTEAFF
14 | TRBV29-1 | CSVNTGGSTDTQYF
14 | TRBV4-1 | CASSSTGTAYEQYF
19 | TRBV5-1 | CASSSVPGQGAGGANVLTF
16 | TRBV4-1 | CASSQVFTGEAYEQYF
14 | TRBV30 | CAWSRLSTNEKLFF
13 | TRBV14 | CASSQGTRREQYF
13 | TRBV5-1 | CASSSGGFWELFF
13 | TRBV11-1 | CASSLSSGNTIYF
14 | TRBV15 | CATSRDLKGAEAFF
12 | TRBV5-6 | CASSQGADTQYF
16 | TRBV28 | CASSPHDNSGANVLTF
12 | TRBV29-1 | CSVKDPGNEQFF
13 | TRBV28 | CASSSGRANEQFF
13 | TRBV29-1 | CSVRTGDNQPQHF
11 | TRBV5-1 | CASRQGETQYF
16 | TRBV30 | CAWSIGTSAGTDTQYF
15 | TRBV2 | CASSLDKAEDNEQFF
14 | TRBV6-5 | CASSYGPSRNEQFF
14 | TRBV27 | CASSPRTSNEKLFF
14 | TRBV6-6 | CASSGQGGLDGYTF
15 | TRBV7-9 | CASSIGTGGIEKLFF
13 | TRBV6-1 | CASRTGGRSPLHF
14 | TRBV6-5 | CASSRTRGWETQYF
14 | TRBV9 | CASSVDTFYNEQFF
15 | TRBV18 | CASSPELRTYYEQYF
14 | TRBV6-5 | CASSYGPLVETQYF
12 | TRBV28 | CASTTGDQPQHF
13 | TRBV30 | CAVRTNYNSPLHF
15 | TRBV10-1 | CASSPGLEVPAEQFF
16 | TRBV19 | CASTNLLAGGTDTQYF
14 | TRBV27 | CASRRQAMNTEAFF
17 | TRBV7-7 | CASSLGLAGGQQETQYF
18 | TRBV19 | CASSPIRAGGINTGELFF
12 | TRBV6-1 | CASGRGAYEQYF
14 | TRBV7-8 | CASSLLGQNSPLHF
12 | TRBV7-8 | CASSTTGTGQYF
14 | TRBV7-6 | CASSPSTSGREQYF